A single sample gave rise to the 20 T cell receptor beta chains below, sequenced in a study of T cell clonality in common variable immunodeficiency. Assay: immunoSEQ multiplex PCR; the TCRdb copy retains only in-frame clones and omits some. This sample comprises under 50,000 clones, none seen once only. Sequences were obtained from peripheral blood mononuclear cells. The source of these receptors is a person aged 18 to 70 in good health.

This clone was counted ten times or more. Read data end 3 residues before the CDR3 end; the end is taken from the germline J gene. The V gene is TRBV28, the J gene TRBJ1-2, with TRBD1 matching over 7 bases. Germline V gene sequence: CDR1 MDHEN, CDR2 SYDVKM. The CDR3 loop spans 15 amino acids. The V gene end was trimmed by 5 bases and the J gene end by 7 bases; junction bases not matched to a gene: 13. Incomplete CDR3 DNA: TGTGCCAGCAGTCCCTCTGGGGAGGGGGCACGTGGC. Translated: CASSPSGEGARG. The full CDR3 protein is CASSPSGEGARGYTF.

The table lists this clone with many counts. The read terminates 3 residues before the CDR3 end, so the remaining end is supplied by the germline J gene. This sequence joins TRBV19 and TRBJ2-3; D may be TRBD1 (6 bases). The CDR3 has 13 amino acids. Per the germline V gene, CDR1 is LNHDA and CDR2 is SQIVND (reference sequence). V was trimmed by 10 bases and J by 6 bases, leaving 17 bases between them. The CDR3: CATQLRGRDTQYF. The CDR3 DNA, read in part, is TGTGCCACTCAACTCAGGGGCAGGGATACG. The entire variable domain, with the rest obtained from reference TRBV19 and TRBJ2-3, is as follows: DGGITQSPKYLFRKEGQNVTLSCEQNLNHDAMYWYRQDPGQGLRLIYYSQIVNDFQKGDIAEGYSVSREKKESFPLTVTSAQKNPTAFYLCATQLRGRDTQYFGPGTRLTVL.

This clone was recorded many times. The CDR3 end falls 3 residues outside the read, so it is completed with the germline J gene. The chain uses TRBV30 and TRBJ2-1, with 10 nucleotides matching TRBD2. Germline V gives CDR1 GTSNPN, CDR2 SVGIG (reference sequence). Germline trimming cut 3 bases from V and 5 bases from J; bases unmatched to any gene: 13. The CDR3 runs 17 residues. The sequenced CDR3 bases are TGTGCCTGGAGGCCGAGCGGGAGGGCCGAAGGTAACAATGAG. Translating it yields CAWRPSGRAEGNNE. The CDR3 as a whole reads CAWRPSGRAEGNNEQFF.

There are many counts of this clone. CDR3 bases read: TGTGCCAGCAGCTTAGGACTAGCAAACAATGAG. This encodes CASSLGLANNE. The full CDR3 protein reads CASSLGLANNEQFF. The chain recombines TRBV7-2 with TRBJ2-1; 7 positions match TRBD2. The read falls 3 residues short of the CDR3 end, and the missing part is taken from the germline J gene. Trimming removed 1 base from V and 5 bases from J; junction bases left unmatched: 2. CDR3 length: 14 residues. Germline values: CDR1 SGHTA, CDR2 FQGNSA.

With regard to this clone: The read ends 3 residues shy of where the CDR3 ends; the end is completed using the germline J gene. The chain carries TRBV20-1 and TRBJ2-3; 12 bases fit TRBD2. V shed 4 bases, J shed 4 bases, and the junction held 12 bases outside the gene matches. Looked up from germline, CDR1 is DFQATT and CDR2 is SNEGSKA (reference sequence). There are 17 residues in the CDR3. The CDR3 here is CSATPPLAGGPADTQYF. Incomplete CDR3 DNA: TGCAGTGCTACCCCCCCCCTAGCGGGAGGGCCGGCAGATACG.

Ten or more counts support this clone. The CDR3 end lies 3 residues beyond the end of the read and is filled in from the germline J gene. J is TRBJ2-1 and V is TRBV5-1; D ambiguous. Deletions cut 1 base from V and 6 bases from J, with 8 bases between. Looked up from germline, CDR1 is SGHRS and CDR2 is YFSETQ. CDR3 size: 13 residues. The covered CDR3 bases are TGCGCCAGCAGCTTGTACTCATCCAATGAG. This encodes CASSLYSSNE. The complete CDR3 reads CASSLYSSNEQFF. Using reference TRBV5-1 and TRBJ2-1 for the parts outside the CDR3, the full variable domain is KAGVTQTPRYLIKTRGQQVTLSCSPISGHRSVSWYQQTPGQGLQFLFEYFSETQRNKGNFPGRFSGRQFSNSRSEMNVSTLELGDSALYLCASSLYSSNEQFFGPGTRLTVL.

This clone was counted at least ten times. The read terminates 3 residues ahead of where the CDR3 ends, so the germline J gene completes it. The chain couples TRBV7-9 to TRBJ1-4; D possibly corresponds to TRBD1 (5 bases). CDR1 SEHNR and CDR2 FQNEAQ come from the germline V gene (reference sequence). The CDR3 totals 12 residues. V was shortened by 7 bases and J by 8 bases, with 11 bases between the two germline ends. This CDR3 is CASNGGGEKLFF. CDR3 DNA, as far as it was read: TGTGCCAGCAACGGGGGGGGAGAAAAA. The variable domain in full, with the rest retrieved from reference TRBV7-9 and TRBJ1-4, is DTGVSQNPRHKITKRGQNVTFRCDPISEHNRLYWYRQTLGQGPEFLTYFQNEAQLEKSRLLSDRFSAERPKGSFSTLEIQRTEQGDSAMYLCASNGGGEKLFFGSGTQLSVL.

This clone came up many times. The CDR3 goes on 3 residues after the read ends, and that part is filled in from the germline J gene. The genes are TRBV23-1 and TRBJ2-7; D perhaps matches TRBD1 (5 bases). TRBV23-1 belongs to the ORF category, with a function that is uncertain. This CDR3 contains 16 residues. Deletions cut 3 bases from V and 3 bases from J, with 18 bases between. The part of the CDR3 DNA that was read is TGCGCCAGCAGTCAGGGTAGGGGCTCTAGTCTCTACGAG. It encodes CASSQGRGSSLYE. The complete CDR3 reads CASSQGRGSSLYEQYF.

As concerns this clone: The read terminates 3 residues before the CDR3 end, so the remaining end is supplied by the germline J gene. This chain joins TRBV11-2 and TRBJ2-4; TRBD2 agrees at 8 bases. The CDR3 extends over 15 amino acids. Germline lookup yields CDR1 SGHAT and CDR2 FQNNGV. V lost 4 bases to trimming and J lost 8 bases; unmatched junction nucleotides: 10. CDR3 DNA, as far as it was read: TGTGCCAGCAGCTCCGACGGGGGGGACTGGGACATT. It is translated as CASSSDGGDWDI. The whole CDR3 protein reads CASSSDGGDWDIQYF.

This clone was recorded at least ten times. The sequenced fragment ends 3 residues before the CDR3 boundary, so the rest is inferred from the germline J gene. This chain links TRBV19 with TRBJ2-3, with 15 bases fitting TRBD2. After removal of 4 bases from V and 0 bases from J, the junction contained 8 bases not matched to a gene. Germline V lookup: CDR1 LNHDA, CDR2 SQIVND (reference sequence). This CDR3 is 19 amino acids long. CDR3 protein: CASSKAGTSGRTSTDTQYF. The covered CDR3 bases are TGTGCCAGTAGTAAGGCCGGGACTAGCGGGAGGACTAGCACAGATACG.

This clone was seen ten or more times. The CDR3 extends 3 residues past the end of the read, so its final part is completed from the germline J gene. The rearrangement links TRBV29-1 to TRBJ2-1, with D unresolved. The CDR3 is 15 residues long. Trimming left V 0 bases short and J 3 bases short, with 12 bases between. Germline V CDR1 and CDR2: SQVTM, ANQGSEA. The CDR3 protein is CSVEDEARGYNEQFF. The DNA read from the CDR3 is TGCAGCGTTGAAGATGAGGCTAGAGGCTACAATGAG.

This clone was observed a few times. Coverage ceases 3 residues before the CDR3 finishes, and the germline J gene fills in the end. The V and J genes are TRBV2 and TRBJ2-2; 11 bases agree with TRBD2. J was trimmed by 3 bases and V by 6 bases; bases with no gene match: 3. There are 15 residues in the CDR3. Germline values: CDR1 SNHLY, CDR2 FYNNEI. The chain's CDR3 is CASRGGLADTGELFF. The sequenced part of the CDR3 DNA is TGTGCCAGCAGAGGGGGACTAGCGGACACCGGGGAG.

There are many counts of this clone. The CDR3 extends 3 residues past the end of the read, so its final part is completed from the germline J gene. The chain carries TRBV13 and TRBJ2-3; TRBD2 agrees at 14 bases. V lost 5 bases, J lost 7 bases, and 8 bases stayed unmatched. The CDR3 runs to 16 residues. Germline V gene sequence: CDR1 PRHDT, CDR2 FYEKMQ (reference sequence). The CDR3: CASSTSTSGGANTQYF. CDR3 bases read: TGTGCCAGCAGCACCTCGACTAGCGGGGGGGCAAATACG.

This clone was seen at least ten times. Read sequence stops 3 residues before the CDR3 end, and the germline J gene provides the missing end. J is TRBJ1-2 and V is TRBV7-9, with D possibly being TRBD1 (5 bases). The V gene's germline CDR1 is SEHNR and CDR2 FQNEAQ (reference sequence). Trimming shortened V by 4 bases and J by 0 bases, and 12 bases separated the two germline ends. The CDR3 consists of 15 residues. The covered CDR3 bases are TGTGCCAGCAGCTCCCCGACGGGGGCTAACTATGGC. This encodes CASSSPTGANYG. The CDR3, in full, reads CASSSPTGANYGYTF.

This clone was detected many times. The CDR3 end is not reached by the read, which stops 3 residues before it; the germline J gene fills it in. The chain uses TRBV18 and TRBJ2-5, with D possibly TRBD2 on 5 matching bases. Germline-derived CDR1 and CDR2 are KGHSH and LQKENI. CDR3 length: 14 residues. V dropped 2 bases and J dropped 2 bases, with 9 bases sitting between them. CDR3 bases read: TGTGCCAGCTCACCATTAGCGATTCAAGAGACC. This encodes CASSPLAIQET. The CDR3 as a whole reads CASSPLAIQETQYF.

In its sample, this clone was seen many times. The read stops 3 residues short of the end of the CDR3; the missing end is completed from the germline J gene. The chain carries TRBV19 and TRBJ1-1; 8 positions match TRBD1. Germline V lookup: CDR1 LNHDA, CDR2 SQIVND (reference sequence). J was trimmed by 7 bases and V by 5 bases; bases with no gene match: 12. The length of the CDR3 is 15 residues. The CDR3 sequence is CASSPGQGNLIEAFF. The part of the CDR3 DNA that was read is TGTGCCAGTAGTCCTGGACAGGGCAACCTGATTGAA.

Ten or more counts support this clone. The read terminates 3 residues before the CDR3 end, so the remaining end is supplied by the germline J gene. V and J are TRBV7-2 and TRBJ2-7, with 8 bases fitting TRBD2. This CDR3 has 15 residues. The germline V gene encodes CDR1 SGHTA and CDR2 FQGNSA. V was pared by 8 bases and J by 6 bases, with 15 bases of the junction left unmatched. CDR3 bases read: TGTGCCAGCTCTACCGGGGGGGCGAGGGTTGGCGAG. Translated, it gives CASSTGGARVGE. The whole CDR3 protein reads CASSTGGARVGEQYF.

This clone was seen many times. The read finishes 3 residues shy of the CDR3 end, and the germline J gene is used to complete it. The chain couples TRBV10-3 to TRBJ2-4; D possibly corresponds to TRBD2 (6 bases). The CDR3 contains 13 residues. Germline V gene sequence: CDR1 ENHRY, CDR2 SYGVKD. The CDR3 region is CAISDMVGGDQYF. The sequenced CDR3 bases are TGTGCCATCAGTGATATGGTGGGCGGGGAT.

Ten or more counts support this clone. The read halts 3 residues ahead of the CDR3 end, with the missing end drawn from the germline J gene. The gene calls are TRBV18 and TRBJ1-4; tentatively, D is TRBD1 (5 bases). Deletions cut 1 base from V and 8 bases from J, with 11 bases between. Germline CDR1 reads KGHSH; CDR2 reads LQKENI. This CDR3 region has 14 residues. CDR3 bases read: TGTGCCAGCTCACCACGAGACAGTATGGAAAAA. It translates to CASSPRDSMEK. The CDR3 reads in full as CASSPRDSMEKLFF.

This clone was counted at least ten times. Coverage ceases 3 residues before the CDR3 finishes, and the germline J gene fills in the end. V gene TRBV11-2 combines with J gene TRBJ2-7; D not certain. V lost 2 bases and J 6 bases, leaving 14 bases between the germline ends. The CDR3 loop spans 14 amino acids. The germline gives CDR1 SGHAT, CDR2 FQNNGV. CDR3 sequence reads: CASSLSLLVREQYF. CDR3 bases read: TGTGCCAGCAGCTTATCCCTCCTAGTTCGCGAG.